This T cell receptor (beta chain) was recorded in a study of T cells in Graves' hyperthyroidism and ophthalmopathy. Amplification targeted TCR beta CDR3 regions from RNA transcripts. Initially, a first-round RT-PCR of the TCR CDR3 employed the HTBI primer set. TCRdb used MiXCR to reprocess the multiplex PCR reads, holding one entry per CDR3 protein. The sample holds around 440,000 distinct CDR3 sequences, more than 15% seen once. This clonotype was counted between two and nine times. This sample holds PBMCs from roughly 10 ml fresh peripheral blood. The germline CDR1 and CDR2 sequences are SQVTM and ANQGSEA. Unmatched junction bases numbered 13, after V lost 6 bases and J lost 8 bases. This CDR3 is built from 14 residues.

The sequence came from a woman aged 18 to 35 with Graves' hyperthyroidism. Sequenced sample: blood. The rearrangement uses TRBV29-1 and TRBJ2-7, with 10 bases identical to TRBD1. CDR3 protein: CSVRTGTGVGKQYF. The DNA of the CDR3 is TGCAGCGTCCGTACCGGGACAGGGGTCGGGAAGCAGTACTTC.